This TCR beta chain was profiled in a study of shared clonotypes between healthy human individuals. Study-level background: CD4 naive cells filled three plates per donor, CD4 memory three, CD8 naive two and CD8 memory one.

The ends were cut back, 3 bases at V and 6 bases at J, with 16 bases in the middle. The CDR3 runs 14 residues. Germline-derived CDR1 and CDR2 are SGHRS and YFSETQ. Assay used: immunoSEQ multiplex PCR; TCRdb lists only in-frame clones, some missing. The data show roughly 760,000 clones, under 80% seen once. Sequencing was done on a sample of memory CD4+ T cells sorted from blood. Indicated subset: CD45RA-negative fraction. The chain couples TRBV5-1 to TRBJ2-7, with D perhaps given as TRBD1 or TRBD2 (6 bases each). The clonotype was recovered from a woman between 25 and 40 years old in good health. The CDR3 reads CASSSGVGGSEQYF. CDR3 in DNA: TGCGCCAGCAGCTCCGGCGTGGGGGGCTCCGAGCAGTACTTC.